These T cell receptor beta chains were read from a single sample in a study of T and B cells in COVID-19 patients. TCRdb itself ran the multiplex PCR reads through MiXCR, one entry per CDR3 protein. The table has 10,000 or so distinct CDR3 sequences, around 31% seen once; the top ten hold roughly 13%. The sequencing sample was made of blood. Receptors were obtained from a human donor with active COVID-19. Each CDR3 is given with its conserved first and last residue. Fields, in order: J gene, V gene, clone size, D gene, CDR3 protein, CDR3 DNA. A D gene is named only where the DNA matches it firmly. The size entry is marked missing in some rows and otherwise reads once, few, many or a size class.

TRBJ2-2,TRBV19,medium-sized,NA,CASRRARTNTGELFF,TGTGCCAGTAGAAGGGCCCGCACGAACACCGGGGAGCTGTTTTTT
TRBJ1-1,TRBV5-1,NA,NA,CASSLGAGPNTEAFF,TGCGCCAGCAGCTTGGGTGCAGGGCCGAACACTGAAGCTTTCTTT
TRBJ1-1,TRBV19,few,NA,CASKRARMNTEAFF,TGTGCCAGTAAGAGGGCTCGGATGAACACTGAAGCTTTCTTT
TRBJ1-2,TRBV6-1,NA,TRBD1,CASSPRGGTGNGYTF,TGTGCCAGCAGTCCCCGAGGGGGGACAGGGAATGGCTACACCTTC
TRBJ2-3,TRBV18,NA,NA,CASSTRGDTDTQYF,TGTGCCAGCTCCACACGAGGGGACACAGATACGCAGTATTTT
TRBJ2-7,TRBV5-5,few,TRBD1,CASSFRGRYEQYF,TGTGCCAGCAGCTTCAGGGGGCGCTACGAGCAGTACTTC
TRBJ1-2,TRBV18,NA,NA,CASSQAGTNYGYTF,TGTGCCAGCTCACAGGCAGGGACCAACTATGGCTACACCTTC
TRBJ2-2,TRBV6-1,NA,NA,CASRPGTQNTGELFF,TGTGCCAGCAGACCCGGGACACAGAACACCGGGGAGCTGTTTTTT
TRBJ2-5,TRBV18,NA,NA,CASSPHAGETQYF,TGTGCCAGCTCACCACACGCTGGGGAGACCCAGTACTTC
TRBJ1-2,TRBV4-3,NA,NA,CASSQGGSGDGYTF,TGCGCCAGCAGCCAAGGAGGATCAGGGGATGGCTACACCTTC
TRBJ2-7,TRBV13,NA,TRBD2,CASSERQLAGAYEQYF,TGTGCCAGCAGTGAACGTCAGCTAGCGGGGGCCTACGAGCAGTACTTC
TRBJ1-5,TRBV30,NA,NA,CAWSGGGPQPQHF,TGTGCCTGGAGTGGTGGAGGGCCTCAGCCCCAGCATTTT
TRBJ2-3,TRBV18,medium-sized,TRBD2,CATSGVGGTDTQYF,TGTGCCACGAGCGGGGTCGGAGGCACAGATACGCAGTATTTT
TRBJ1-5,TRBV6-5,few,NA,CASRKGGDGNQPQHF,TGTGCCAGCAGAAAAGGGGGGGACGGCAATCAGCCCCAGCATTTT
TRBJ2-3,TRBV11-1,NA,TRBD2,CASSLRGGSTDTQYF,TGTGCCAGCAGCTTGCGCGGGGGGTCCACAGATACGCAGTATTTT
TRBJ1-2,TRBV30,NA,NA,CAWSIRGLSRYTF,TGTGCCTGGAGTATACGGGGACTAAGCCGCTACACCTTC
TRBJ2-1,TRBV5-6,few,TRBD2,CASSLTSRGGRWNEQFF,TGTGCCAGCAGCTTGACTTCACGGGGGGGGCGTTGGAATGAGCAGTTCTTC
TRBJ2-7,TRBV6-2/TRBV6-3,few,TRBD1,CASSYGQGAYEQYF,TGTGCCAGCAGTTACGGACAGGGGGCGTACGAGCAGTACTTC
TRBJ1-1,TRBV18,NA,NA,CASSPPRALGLSGEAFF,TGTGCCAGCTCACCACCTAGGGCCCTCGGCCTCAGCGGTGAAGCTTTCTTT